The next 29 T cell receptor beta chains were all read from a single sample in a study of spatial heterogeneity in lung cancer. In TCRdb, the 5' RACE reads were re-called with MiXCR into one record per CDR3 protein. The sample holds over 95,000 distinct CDR3 sequences, roughly 10% seen once. Stated time point: blood at routine non-recurrence follow-up after resection. The sample was PBMCs, taken at follow-up. The receptor source for this set is a female donor with early-stage non-small cell lung cancer.

This clonotype turned up a few times. The rearrangement joins TRBV2 to TRBJ1-1, with D maybe TRBD1 (5 bases). The CDR3 spans 14 residues. The V and J ends lost 7 bases and 0 bases respectively, with 12 bases between them. Germline V lookup: CDR1 SNHLY, CDR2 FYNNEI. Written as DNA, the CDR3 is TGTGCCAGCATGGGACCGTCGGTGAACACTGAAGCTTTCTTT. It encodes CASMGPSVNTEAFF.

The V and J genes are TRBV2 and TRBJ2-1, with a weak D call TRBD1 (5 bases). Trimming stripped 4 bases from V and 1 base from J, with 11 bases between. CDR3 length: 15 amino acids. Germline V gives CDR1 SNHLY, CDR2 FYNNEI. DNA of the CDR3: TGTGCCAGCAGTGTCAGGGTTAATTCCTACAATGAGCAGTTCTTC. Translated, it gives CASSVRVNSYNEQFF.

J is TRBJ2-1 and V is TRBV18, with a tentative D call TRBD2 (5 bases). V lost 4 bases and J 5 bases, leaving 6 bases between the germline ends. The CDR3 has 12 amino acids. The V gene's germline CDR1 is KGHSH and CDR2 LQKENI. CDR3 sequence: CASSLLDNEQFF. As DNA, the CDR3 is TGTGCCAGCTCACTACTAGACAATGAGCAGTTCTTC.

This rearrangement joins TRBV25-1 to TRBJ2-7; TRBD2 aligns across 7 bases. This CDR3 region has 16 residues. Trimming at V came to 2 bases and at J to 4 bases, leaving 11 bases not matched to a gene. CDR1 is MGHDK and CDR2 is SYGVNS in the germline V gene. CDR3 DNA sequence: TGTGCCAGCAGTGAAGGCCAAATAAGCGGGAAGTACGAGCAGTACTTC. This translates into CASSEGQISGKYEQYF.

V gene TRBV2 combines with J gene TRBJ2-2, with a possible D match to TRBD1 (6 bases). Between the trimmed V and J ends, which lost 7 bases and 3 bases, there was a span of 21 bases. Germline V gene data show CDR1 as SNHLY and CDR2 as FYNNEI. This CDR3 is 17 amino acids long. The CDR3 region has the DNA TGTGCCAGCAAAGGGGAGACAGGATATTGGGACACCGGGGAGCTGTTTTTT. Encoded protein: CASKGETGYWDTGELFF.

This clonotype was observed many times. This chain joins TRBV5-1 and TRBJ2-5; D may be TRBD1 (5 bases). The CDR3 is 12 residues long. Trimming took off 0 bases at V and 6 bases at J, with 6 bases between the two ends. The V gene's germline CDR1 is SGHRS and CDR2 YFSETQ. Written as DNA, the CDR3 is TGCGCCAGCAGCTTGGAGGACAAGACCCAGTACTTC. It is translated as CASSLEDKTQYF.

This rearrangement joins TRBV7-9 to TRBJ2-1, with a tentative D call TRBD2 (6 bases). Trimming took 5 bases from V and 0 from J, leaving 8 bases between them. Germline CDR1 reads SEHNR; CDR2 reads FQNEAQ (reference sequence). This CDR3 spans 14 amino acids. CDR3 region: CASSISGSYNEQFF. The CDR3, as DNA: TGTGCCAGCAGCATTAGCGGCTCCTACAATGAGCAGTTCTTC.

This rearrangement joins TRBV7-6 to TRBJ1-1; 7 bases fit TRBD1. Germline V gene data show CDR1 as SGHVS and CDR2 as FNYEAQ. The CDR3 has 14 residues. Trimming took 5 bases from V and 8 from J; bases not matched to a gene: 11. CDR3: CASSLSTGPSEAFF. The CDR3 DNA sequence: TGTGCCAGCAGCCTCTCGACAGGGCCCTCCGAAGCTTTCTTT.

V and J are TRBV18 and TRBJ1-5, with 7 bases that match TRBD1. In germline, CDR1 is KGHSH, CDR2 LQKENI. The CDR3 runs 16 residues. After removal of 4 bases from V and 0 bases from J, the junction contained 6 bases not matched to a gene. As DNA, the CDR3 is TGTGCCAGCTCACTGGGACAGCCCTATAGCAATCAGCCCCAGCATTTT. Translating gives CASSLGQPYSNQPQHF. The variable domain in full, with the rest retrieved from reference TRBV18 and TRBJ1-5, is NAGVMQNPRHLVRRRGQEARLRCSPMKGHSHVYWYRQLPEEGLKFMVYLQKENIIDESGMPKERFSAEFPKEGPSILRIQQVVRGDSAAYFCASSLGQPYSNQPQHFGDGTRLSIL.

This clonotype was seen a few times. The chain joins TRBV28 to TRBJ2-3; D possibly corresponds to TRBD2 (6 bases). The CDR3 length is 16 residues. The germline CDR1 and CDR2 sequences are MDHEN and SYDVKM. The V end was cut by 4 bases, the J end by 1 base, with 15 bases between. The CDR3 DNA reads TGTGCCAGCAGTTCTGTCGGGAGTTTCGGCACAGATACGCAGTATTTT. Encoded protein: CASSSVGSFGTDTQYF.

This clonotype was observed a few times. V gene TRBV7-8 combines with J gene TRBJ2-7, with 10 bases identical to TRBD2. CDR3 length: 17 residues. The ends lost 2 bases at V and 1 base at J; junction bases unmatched: 8. Germline V gene data show CDR1 as SGHVS and CDR2 as FQNEAQ. CDR3 DNA sequence: TGTGCCAGCAGCTTATCGTCTAGCGGGAGTGCGTCCTACGAGCAGTACTTC. Its protein is CASSLSSSGSASYEQYF.

This clonotype was found a few times. This chain uses TRBV25-1 with TRBJ2-3, with a possible D match to TRBD1 (5 bases). This CDR3 contains 16 residues. The ends were cut back, 3 bases at V and 4 bases at J, with 17 bases in the middle. Germline CDR1 and CDR2: MGHDK and SYGVNS. CDR3 protein: CASSEFVGRSPDTQYF. In DNA, the CDR3 is TGTGCCAGCAGTGAGTTTGTGGGGCGTTCTCCAGATACGCAGTATTTT. Combining the CDR3 with reference TRBV25-1 and TRBJ2-3 gives the whole variable domain EADIYQTPRYLVIGTGKKITLECSQTMGHDKMYWYQQDPGMELHLIHYSYGVNSTEKGDLSSESTVSRIRTEHFPLTLESARPSHTSQYLCASSEFVGRSPDTQYFGPGTRLTVL.

This clonotype was observed a handful of times. The rearrangement uses TRBV27 and TRBJ2-5; TRBD2 aligns across 9 bases. In germline, CDR1 is MNHEY, CDR2 SMNVEV (reference sequence). This CDR3 region has 15 residues. V shed 6 bases, J shed 2 bases, and the junction held 7 bases outside the gene matches. The CDR3 reads CASRIRLAVQETQYF. The CDR3 nucleotides are TGTGCCAGCAGAATCCGACTAGCGGTACAAGAGACCCAGTACTTC.

This clonotype was found many times. The chain is built from TRBV28 and TRBJ1-2; 9 bases map to TRBD1. The length of the CDR3 is 13 residues. The V and J ends lost 5 bases and 7 bases, in that order; junction bases with no gene match: 5. Germline CDR1 MDHEN, CDR2 SYDVKM. CDR3 residues: CASSTDRGSGYTF. The CDR3 DNA reads TGTGCCAGCAGTACCGACAGGGGGAGTGGCTACACCTTC.

The table lists this clonotype with a few counts. The chain couples TRBV6-6 to TRBJ2-5; 7 bases line up with TRBD2. Germline V CDR1 and CDR2: MNHNY, SVGAGI (reference sequence). Germline trimming cut 2 bases from V and 5 bases from J; bases unmatched to any gene: 5. This CDR3 has 14 residues. The CDR3 DNA sequence: TGTGCCAGCAGTTACCTAGCGGAGCGGGAGACCCAGTACTTC. Translation: CASSYLAERETQYF.

The rearrangement uses TRBV11-3 and TRBJ2-1, with D maybe TRBD2 (5 bases). Trimming shortened V by 5 bases and J by 2 bases, and 13 bases separated the two germline ends. The germline V gene encodes CDR1 SGHNT and CDR2 YENEEA. The CDR3 extends over 15 amino acids. CDR3 loop: CASSPYEGTYNEQFF. The DNA for the CDR3 is TGTGCCAGCAGCCCCTACGAGGGAACCTACAATGAGCAGTTCTTC.

The chain links TRBV7-2 to TRBJ2-5; D call uncertain. The CDR3 is made up of 13 amino acids. Germline V gene sequence: CDR1 SGHTA, CDR2 FQGNSA. V lost 6 bases and J 1 base, leaving 9 bases between the germline ends. As DNA, the CDR3 is TGTGCCAGCAGTGGCGGACCCCAAGAGACCCAGTACTTC. As protein: CASSGGPQETQYF.

There are a few counts of this clonotype. The rearrangement joins TRBV6-2 or TRBV6-3 to TRBJ2-4, with a weak D call TRBD2 (6 bases). There are 16 residues in the CDR3. Deletions cut 6 bases from V and 1 base from J, with 16 bases between. The germline CDR1 and CDR2 sequences are MNHEY and SVGEGT. This chain's CDR3 is CASSSGGSSAKNIQYF. For the CDR3, the DNA is TGTGCCAGCAGCTCCGGGGGTAGCTCGGCCAAAAACATTCAGTACTTC.

This clonotype was seen a handful of times. Written as DNA, the CDR3 is TGCGCCAGCAGCCAGAGTTCCCAGGGAACCAATTTCAATGAGCAGTTCTTC. Amino acids: CASSQSSQGTNFNEQFF. This chain connects TRBV4-1 to TRBJ2-1, with D perhaps matching TRBD1 (5 bases). CDR3 length equals 17 residues. Germline loops: CDR1 MGHRA, CDR2 YSYEKL. V gave up 3 bases and J gave up 6 bases, with 21 bases separating them.

This clonotype was recorded a few times. CDR3 DNA sequence: TGTGCCAGCAGTGTCCCCCTGAGGCCAACTAATGAAAAACTGTTTTTT. Protein: CASSVPLRPTNEKLFF. The chain employs TRBV28 and TRBJ1-4; no clear D. The CDR3 runs 16 residues. Looked up from germline, CDR1 is MDHEN and CDR2 is SYDVKM. Between the trimmed V and J ends, which lost 5 bases and 0 bases, there was a span of 13 bases.

Many counts were recorded for this clonotype. J is TRBJ1-1 and V is TRBV20-1; D uncertain. Germline CDR1 and CDR2: DFQATT and SNEGSKA (reference sequence). The V gene lost 2 bases and the J gene lost 8 bases, with 12 bases spanning the gap. The CDR3 extends over 12 amino acids. Written as DNA, the CDR3 is TGCAGTGCTAGACCCCCGAGCATGGAAGCTTTCTTT. This codes for CSARPPSMEAFF.

This clonotype was recorded at least ten times. The chain links TRBV12-3 or TRBV12-4 to TRBJ2-1, with a possible D match to TRBD2 (6 bases). The CDR3 extends over 15 amino acids. V was pared by 6 bases and J by 7 bases, with 19 bases between. CDR3 in amino acids: CASSIQEGPRNEQFF. In nucleotides, the CDR3 is TGTGCCAGCAGCATACAGGAGGGTCCTCGGAATGAGCAGTTCTTC.

This clonotype turned up a few times. This chain joins TRBV5-4 and TRBJ2-3; D might be TRBD2 (5 bases). The germline gives CDR1 SGHNT, CDR2 YYREEE (reference sequence). This CDR3 spans 14 amino acids. Trimming took 2 bases from V and 3 from J, leaving 10 bases between them. CDR3 protein: CASSFPGSTDTQYF. CDR3 bases: TGTGCCAGCAGCTTCCCGGGATCAACAGATACGCAGTATTTT.

This clonotype was seen ten or more times. The chain joins TRBV3-1 to TRBJ1-1; D is unclear. The ends were cut back, 4 bases at V and 7 bases at J, with 19 bases in the middle. This CDR3 region has 15 residues. CDR1 and CDR2 (germline): LGHDT, YNNKEL (reference sequence). CDR3 DNA sequence: TGTGCCAGCAGCCCCCCGACGACCCCCATTTTTGAAGCTTTCTTT. Translation gives CASSPPTTPIFEAFF.

This clonotype has more than one count but fewer than ten. This chain connects TRBV7-9 to TRBJ1-1; a possible D gene is TRBD1 (5 bases). This CDR3 has 13 amino acids. V was shortened by 5 bases and J by 11 bases, with 18 bases between the two germline ends. The germline V gene has CDR1 SEHNR and CDR2 FQNEAQ (reference sequence). This chain's CDR3 is CASSLRAEGRAFF. The CDR3 nucleotides read TGTGCCAGCAGCCTTCGGGCGGAGGGGAGGGCTTTCTTT. The full variable domain, its missing parts supplied by reference TRBV7-9 and TRBJ1-1, is DTGVSQNPRHKITKRGQNVTFRCDPISEHNRLYWYRQTLGQGPEFLTYFQNEAQLEKSRLLSDRFSAERPKGSFSTLEIQRTEQGDSAMYLCASSLRAEGRAFFGQGTRLTVV.

The J gene is TRBJ1-1, the V gene TRBV2, with D hard to call. This CDR3 contains 11 residues. Germline V gene data show CDR1 as SNHLY and CDR2 as FYNNEI. Trimming took 7 bases from V and 7 from J, leaving 10 bases between them. CDR3 in amino acids: CASTLGGEAFF. In DNA form, the CDR3 reads TGTGCCAGCACCCTGGGCGGTGAAGCTTTCTTT.

The chain links TRBV20-1 to TRBJ2-7; TRBD1 matches at 9 bases. The CDR3 covers 13 residues. The J segment lost 6 bases and the V segment lost 5 bases, leaving 8 bases of the junction unmatched. From germline, CDR1 is DFQATT and CDR2 SNEGSKA (reference sequence). For the CDR3, the DNA is TGCAGTGCTCTAGCCGGGACAGGGATCGAGCAGTACTTC. Translating it yields CSALAGTGIEQYF.

This clonotype was observed at least ten times. The chain combines TRBV11-1 with TRBJ1-4, with 7 nucleotides matching TRBD1. V was clipped by 5 bases and J by 7 bases; unmatched bases: 4. The length of the CDR3 is 13 residues. Germline CDR1 and CDR2: SGHAT and FQDESV (reference sequence). CDR3 sequence (DNA): TGTGCCAGCAGCGACAGGGCTGGTGAAAAACTGTTTTTT. It translates to CASSDRAGEKLFF.

The chain couples TRBV7-9 to TRBJ2-1; D is possibly TRBD2 (6 bases). Germline assignment: CDR1 SEHNR and CDR2 FQNEAQ (reference sequence). CDR3 length equals 16 residues. With 5 bases removed from V and 8 bases from J, the gap between germline ends came to 22 bases. CDR3 coding DNA: TGTGCCAGCAGCCCCCCGTTTAGGGAGGCTTCGGATGAGCAGTTCTTC. It encodes CASSPPFREASDEQFF.